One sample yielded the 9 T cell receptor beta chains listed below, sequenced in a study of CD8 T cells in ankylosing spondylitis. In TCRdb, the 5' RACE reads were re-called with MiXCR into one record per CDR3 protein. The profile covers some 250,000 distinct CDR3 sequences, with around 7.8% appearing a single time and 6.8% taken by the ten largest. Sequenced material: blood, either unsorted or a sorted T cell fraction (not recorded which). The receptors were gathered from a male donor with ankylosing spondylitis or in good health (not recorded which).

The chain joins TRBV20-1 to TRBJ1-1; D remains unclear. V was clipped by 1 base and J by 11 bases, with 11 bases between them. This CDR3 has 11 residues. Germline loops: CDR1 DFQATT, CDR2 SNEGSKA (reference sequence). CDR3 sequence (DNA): TGCAGTGCTAGAGGCATTACAAGCGCTTTCTTT. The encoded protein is CSARGITSAFF.

The CDR3 bases are TGCAGTGCTGAAGGACAGGGTGTGTCCGAGCAGTACTTC. Its translation: CSAEGQGVSEQYF. This sequence joins TRBV20-1 and TRBJ2-7; 8 positions match TRBD1. The CDR3 is 13 residues long. The V and J ends lost 5 bases and 6 bases, in that order; junction bases with no gene match: 9. Germline lookup yields CDR1 DFQATT and CDR2 SNEGSKA (reference sequence).

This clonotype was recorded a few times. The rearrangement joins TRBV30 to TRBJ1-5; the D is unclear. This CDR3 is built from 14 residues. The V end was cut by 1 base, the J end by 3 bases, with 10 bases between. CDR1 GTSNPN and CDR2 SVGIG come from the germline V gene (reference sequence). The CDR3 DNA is TGTGCCTGGAGTGATAGGGCCTTCAATCAGCCCCAGCATTTT. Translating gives CAWSDRAFNQPQHF.

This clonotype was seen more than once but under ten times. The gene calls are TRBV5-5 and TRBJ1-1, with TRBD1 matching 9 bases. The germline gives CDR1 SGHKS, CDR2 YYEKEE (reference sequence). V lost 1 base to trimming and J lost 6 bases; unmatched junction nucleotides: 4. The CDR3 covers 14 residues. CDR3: CASSLLQGASEAFF. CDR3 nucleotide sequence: TGTGCCAGCAGCTTGTTACAGGGGGCCTCTGAAGCTTTCTTT.

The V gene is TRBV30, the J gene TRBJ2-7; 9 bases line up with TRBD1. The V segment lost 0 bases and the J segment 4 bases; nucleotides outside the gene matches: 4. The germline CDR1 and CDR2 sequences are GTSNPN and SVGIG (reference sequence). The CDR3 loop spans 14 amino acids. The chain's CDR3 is CAWSVGQGPYEQYF. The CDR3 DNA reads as TGTGCCTGGAGTGTAGGACAGGGGCCGTACGAGCAGTACTTC.

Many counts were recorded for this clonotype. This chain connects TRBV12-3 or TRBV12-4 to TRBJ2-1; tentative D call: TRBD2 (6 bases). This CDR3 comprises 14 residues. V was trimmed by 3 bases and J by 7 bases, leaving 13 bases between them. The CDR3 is CASSLEGLKNEQFF. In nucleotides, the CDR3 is TGTGCCAGCAGTTTGGAGGGGCTGAAGAATGAGCAGTTCTTC.

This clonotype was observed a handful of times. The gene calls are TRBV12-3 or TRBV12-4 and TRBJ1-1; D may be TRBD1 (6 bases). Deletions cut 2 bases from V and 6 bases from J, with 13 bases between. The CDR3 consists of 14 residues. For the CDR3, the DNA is TGTGCCAGCAGTTTAAACCCAGGGGCCGCTGAAGCTTTCTTT. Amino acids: CASSLNPGAAEAFF.

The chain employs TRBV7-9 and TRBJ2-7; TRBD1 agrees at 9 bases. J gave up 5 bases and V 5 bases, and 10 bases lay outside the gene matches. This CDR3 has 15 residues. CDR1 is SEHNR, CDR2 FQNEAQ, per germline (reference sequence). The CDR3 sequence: CASSLISGQGNEQYF. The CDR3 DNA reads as TGTGCCAGCAGCCTAATTTCAGGACAGGGGAACGAGCAGTACTTC.

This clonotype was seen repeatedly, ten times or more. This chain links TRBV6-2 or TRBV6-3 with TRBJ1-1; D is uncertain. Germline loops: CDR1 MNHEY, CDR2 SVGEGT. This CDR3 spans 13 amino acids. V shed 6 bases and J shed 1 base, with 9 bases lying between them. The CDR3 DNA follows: TGTGCCAGCAGCCTCGACTGGAACACTGAAGCTTTCTTT. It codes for CASSLDWNTEAFF.